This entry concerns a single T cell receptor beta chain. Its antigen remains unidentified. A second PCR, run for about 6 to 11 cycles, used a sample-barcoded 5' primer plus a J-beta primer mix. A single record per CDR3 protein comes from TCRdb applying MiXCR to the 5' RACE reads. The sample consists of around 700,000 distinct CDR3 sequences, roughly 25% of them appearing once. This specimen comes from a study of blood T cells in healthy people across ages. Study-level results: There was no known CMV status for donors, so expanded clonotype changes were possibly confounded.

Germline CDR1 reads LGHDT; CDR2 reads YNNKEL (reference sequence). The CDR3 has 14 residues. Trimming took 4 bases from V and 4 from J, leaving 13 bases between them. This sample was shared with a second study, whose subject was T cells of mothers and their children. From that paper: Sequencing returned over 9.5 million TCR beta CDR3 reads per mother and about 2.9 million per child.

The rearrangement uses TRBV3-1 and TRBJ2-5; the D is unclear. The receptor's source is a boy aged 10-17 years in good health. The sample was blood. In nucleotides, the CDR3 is TGTGCCAGCAGCCTTGGGCTAGATGGAGAGACCCAGTACTTC. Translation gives CASSLGLDGETQYF.